Shown below are 7 T cell receptor beta chains from a single sample sequenced in a study of post-analysis software for immune sequencing data. cDNA libraries for TCR beta contained unique molecular identifiers. Using its own MiXCR run on the PCR reads, TCRdb lists one record per CDR3 protein. This sample has 160,000 or so distinct CDR3 sequences; about 37% occur once, and the top ten carry 25% to 35%. The sequencing here drew on blood, taken after autologous hematopoietic stem cell transplantation. The receptors here all came from a girl aged 10 to 17 with multiple sclerosis.

There are a few counts of this clonotype. The V call is TRBV20-1, the J call TRBJ2-7; no reliable D call. The V end lost 5 bases, the J end lost 0 bases, and 17 bases lay between the germline ends. This CDR3 region has 15 residues. Germline V gene data show CDR1 as DFQATT and CDR2 as SNEGSKA (reference sequence). This CDR3 is CSADETPANSYEQYF. In nucleotides, the CDR3 is TGCAGTGCTGATGAGACACCCGCCAACTCCTACGAGCAGTACTTC.

This clonotype was recorded at least ten times. The genes are TRBV29-1 and TRBJ2-7; 10 nucleotides agree with TRBD1. Germline CDR1 SQVTM, CDR2 ANQGSEA. After removal of 7 bases from V and 0 bases from J, the junction contained 6 bases not matched to a gene. The CDR3 runs 14 residues. The CDR3, as DNA: TGCAGCGCCATCCGGGACAGGGGCTCCTACGAGCAGTACTTC. This translates into CSAIRDRGSYEQYF.

In the case of this clonotype: This sequence may be a read error, since a much larger clone differs from it by one base. The CDR3: CAGSQDMASNEQYF. The DNA of the CDR3 is TGTGCCGGCAGCCAAGATATGGCTAGTAACGAGCAGTACTTC. The V and J genes are TRBV4-2 and TRBJ2-4; D unclear. The J call could be wrong; TRBJ2-7 is a better fit for the DNA end. The CDR3 loop spans 14 amino acids. Per the germline V gene, CDR1 is LGHNA and CDR2 is YNFKEQ.

This chain connects TRBV5-1 to TRBJ1-1, with a possible D match to TRBD1 (5 bases). V shed 2 bases and J shed 4 bases, with 12 bases lying between them. Germline-derived CDR1 and CDR2 are SGHRS and YFSETQ. The CDR3 has 14 residues. CDR3 in DNA: TGCGCCAGCAGCTTATCGGGGACGAGCACTGAAGCTTTCTTT. Translating it yields CASSLSGTSTEAFF.

V is TRBV9 and J is TRBJ1-6, with 9 bases that match TRBD1. The CDR3 totals 15 residues. Per germline, CDR1 SGDLS and CDR2 YYNGEE. V shed 4 bases, J shed 7 bases, and the junction held 6 bases outside the gene matches. CDR3 in DNA: TGTGCCAGCAGCCTCGAGGGGACAGGGAATTCACCCCTCCACTTT. It codes for CASSLEGTGNSPLHF.

The chain joins TRBV12-3 or TRBV12-4 to TRBJ1-1; D is undetermined. The CDR3 extends over 11 amino acids. Trimming took 3 bases from V and 7 from J, leaving 6 bases between them. The CDR3 is CASSFSGEAFF. CDR3 DNA sequence: TGTGCCAGCAGTTTTTCAGGTGAAGCTTTCTTT.

The rearrangement links TRBV7-2 to TRBJ2-7, with TRBD2 matching 7 bases. Trimming at V came to 4 bases and at J to 0 bases, leaving 9 bases not matched to a gene. CDR1 and CDR2 from the germline V gene are SGHTA and FQGNSA. This CDR3 has 16 residues. For the CDR3, the DNA is TGTGCCAGCAGCTCGACTAGCACAAGAGCCTCCTACGAGCAGTACTTC. As protein: CASSSTSTRASYEQYF.